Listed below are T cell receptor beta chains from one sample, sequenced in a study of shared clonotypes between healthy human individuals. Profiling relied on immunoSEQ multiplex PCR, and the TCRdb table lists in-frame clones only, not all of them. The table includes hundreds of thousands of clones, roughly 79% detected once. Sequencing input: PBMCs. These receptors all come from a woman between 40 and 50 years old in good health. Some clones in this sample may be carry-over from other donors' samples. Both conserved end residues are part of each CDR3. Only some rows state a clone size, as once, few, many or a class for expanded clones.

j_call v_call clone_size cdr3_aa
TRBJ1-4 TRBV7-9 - CASSRREANEKLFF
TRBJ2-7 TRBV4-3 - CASSQDSRNSYEQYF
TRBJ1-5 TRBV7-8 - CASSDRVPVRQPQHF
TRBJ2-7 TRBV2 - CASSVGKTGYEQYF
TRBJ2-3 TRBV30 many CAWSLETDTQYF
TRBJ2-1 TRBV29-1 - CSVGRERNEQFF
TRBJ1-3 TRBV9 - CASSLGGTSGNTIYF
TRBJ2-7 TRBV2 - CASRDPGASYEQYF
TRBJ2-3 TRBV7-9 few CASSPGQGGTDTQYF
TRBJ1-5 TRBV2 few CASREDSSNQPQHF
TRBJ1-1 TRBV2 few CASSSSGTVFTEAFF
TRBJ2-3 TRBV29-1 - CSVEDVTDTQYF
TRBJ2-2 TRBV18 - CASSPSQREVFF
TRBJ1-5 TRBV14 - CASSHPGQTLMGNQPQHF
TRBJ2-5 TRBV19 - CASGLAGDQETQYF
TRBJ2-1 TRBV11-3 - CASSLGLAGEQFF
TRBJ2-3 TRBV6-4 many CASSDSTGSGTDTQYF
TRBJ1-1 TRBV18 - CASSPLGVNTEAFF
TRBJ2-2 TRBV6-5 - CASRRANTGELFF
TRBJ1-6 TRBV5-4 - CASSLALGQNSPLHF